The 29 T cell receptor beta chains below were found in one sample sequenced in a study of blood T cells in healthy people across ages. Combining a sample-barcoded 5' primer with a J-beta primer mix, a second PCR ran for roughly 7 to 12 cycles. MiXCR, applied by TCRdb to the 5' RACE reads, yields one record per CDR3 protein. The sample holds almost 550,000 distinct CDR3 sequences, nearly 25% seen once. The same specimen was also included in a second study, on T cells of mothers and their children.

The sample taken for sequencing was blood. The receptors stem from a boy between 10 and 17 years old in good health.

A few counts support this clonotype. The DNA for the CDR3 is TGTGCCAGCAGCCCACAGGGGGCGAGGTACAATGAGCAGTTCTTC. It yields the protein CASSPQGARYNEQFF. V gene TRBV7-3 combines with J gene TRBJ2-1, with 9 bases that match TRBD1. Trimming removed 5 bases from V and 4 bases from J; junction bases left unmatched: 6. Germline loops: CDR1 SGHTA, CDR2 FQGTGA. This CDR3 is built from 15 residues.

This clonotype showed up just a few times. The V gene is TRBV4-3, the J gene TRBJ2-3; tentative D call: TRBD1 (6 bases). The CDR3 extends over 18 amino acids. Trimming stripped 2 bases from V and 6 bases from J, with 24 bases between. The germline gives CDR1 LGHNA, CDR2 YSLEER. The CDR3 DNA follows: TGCGCCAGCAGCCAAAGTTTACAGGGTCCCCCGCTTTTGGATACGCAGTATTTT. Protein product: CASSQSLQGPPLLDTQYF.

J is TRBJ2-5 and V is TRBV12-3 or TRBV12-4; 7 bases map to TRBD1. The CDR3 has 14 amino acids. The V segment lost 4 bases and the J segment 5 bases; nucleotides outside the gene matches: 7. The CDR3 DNA sequence: TGTGCCAGCAGTTCCGGACAGGACAAGGAGACCCAGTACTTC. The encoded protein is CASSSGQDKETQYF.

The rearrangement links TRBV20-1 to TRBJ2-5; 8 bases fit TRBD2. TRBJ2-1 explains the end of the DNA better; the J call may be wrong. The CDR3 totals 18 residues. CDR1 and CDR2 from the germline V gene are DFQATT and SNEGSKA (reference sequence). DNA for the CDR3: TGCAGTGCTAGGATTCCTAGCGGGCCCCCCCGATCGTACAATGAGCAGTTCTTC. Translating it yields CSARIPSGPPRSYNEQFF.

This clonotype came up a few times. Given the absence of the conserved phenylalanine or tryptophan at the CDR3 end, a read error is likely. V and J are TRBV6-1 and TRBJ2-4; 10 bases align to TRBD2. The junction had 6 bases not matched to a gene; V was cut back by 6 bases and J by 1 base. The CDR3 runs 16 residues. The germline CDR1 and CDR2 sequences are MNHNS and SASEGT. The CDR3 loop reads CASRHLAGVAKNIQYL. DNA for the CDR3: TGTGCCAGCAGGCATCTAGCGGGAGTGGCCAAAAACATTCAGTACCTC.

Here the CDR3 DNA reads TGTGCCAGCAGTGACGGGACAGAGCAGTACTTC. It yields the protein CASSDGTEQYF. The chain carries TRBV6-4 and TRBJ2-7; a possible D gene is TRBD1 (6 bases). Germline V gives CDR1 MRHNA, CDR2 SNTAGT. V lost 2 bases and J 7 bases, leaving 6 bases between the germline ends. This CDR3 has 11 amino acids.

There are a few counts of this clonotype. The rearrangement joins TRBV4-2 to TRBJ2-7; no definite D call. The V and J ends lost 0 bases and 0 bases respectively, with 12 bases between them. CDR3 length equals 16 residues. The germline gives CDR1 LGHNA, CDR2 YNFKEQ. CDR3 residues: CASSQEPGPVSYEQYF. DNA of the CDR3: TGTGCCAGCAGCCAAGAACCGGGTCCCGTCTCCTACGAGCAGTACTTC.

The chain is built from TRBV12-3 or TRBV12-4 and TRBJ1-1; D is possibly TRBD1 (6 bases). This CDR3 is 15 amino acids long. With 2 bases removed from V and 3 bases from J, the gap between germline ends came to 13 bases. The CDR3: CASSLYPRQDTEAFF. CDR3 bases: TGTGCCAGCAGTTTATACCCTAGACAGGACACTGAAGCTTTCTTT.

Details on this clonotype: A single base separates this from a much larger clone, so it may be a read error. The chain has TRBV28 and TRBJ1-2, with D unresolved. CDR1 and CDR2 (germline): MDHEN, SYDVKM. V shed 1 base and J shed 3 bases, with 9 bases lying between them. There are 14 residues in the CDR3. CDR3 loop: CASSLSEGDYGYTF. The CDR3 DNA sequence: TGTGCCAGCAGTTTATCCGAGGGAGACTATGGCTACACCTTC.

About this clonotype itself: This may arise from a read error, as a much more abundant clone is one base away. The V and J genes are TRBV7-2 and TRBJ1-1, with D hard to call. Germline V gene lookup returns CDR1 SGHTA and CDR2 FQGNSA. The length of the CDR3 is 13 residues. V shed 6 bases and J shed 0 bases, with 8 bases lying between them. The CDR3 reads CASSTRMNTEAFF. The CDR3 DNA follows: TGTGCCAGCAGTACCCGAATGAACACTGAAGCTTTCTTT. The full variable domain, with the rest looked up from reference TRBV7-2 and TRBJ1-1, is GAGVSQSPSNKVTEKGKDVELRCDPISGHTALYWYRQSLGQGLEFLIYFQGNSAPDKSGLPSDRFSAERTGGSVSTLTIQRTQQEDSAVYLCASSTRMNTEAFFGQGTRLTVV.

This clonotype turned up a few times. The V and J genes are TRBV20-1 and TRBJ2-3; 9 bases match TRBD1. This CDR3 has 15 amino acids. CDR1 and CDR2 (germline): DFQATT, SNEGSKA (reference sequence). V lost 5 bases to trimming and J lost 1 base; unmatched junction nucleotides: 7. CDR3 sequence reads: CSAVPGQGGTDTQYF. DNA for the CDR3: TGCAGTGCTGTACCGGGACAGGGAGGCACAGATACGCAGTATTTT.

On this clonotype itself: The junction departs from the called germline gene at one end, perhaps through a read error. In DNA form, the CDR3 reads TGTGTCAGCAGTGAACCCCCAGACAGACAAGAGACCCAGTACTTC. It translates to CVSSEPPDRQETQYF. The V and J genes are TRBV25-1 and TRBJ2-5, with a possible D match to TRBD1 (5 bases). In germline, CDR1 is MGHDK, CDR2 SYGVNS. This CDR3 contains 15 residues. The full variable domain, its missing parts supplied by reference TRBV25-1 and TRBJ2-5, is EADIYQTPRYLVIGTGKKITLECSQTMGHDKMYWYQQDPGMELHLIHYSYGVNSTEKGDLSSESTVSRIRTEHFPLTLESARPSHTSQYLCVSSEPPDRQETQYFGPGTRLLVL.

This clonotype occurred a few times. V gene TRBV2 combines with J gene TRBJ2-2; the match to TRBD1 covers 11 bases. J lost 7 bases, V lost 5 bases, and 6 bases had no gene match. This CDR3 is 15 amino acids long. Germline assignment: CDR1 SNHLY and CDR2 FYNNEI. CDR3 DNA sequence: TGTGCCAGCAGTTACCGGGACAGGGGGAGCGGGGAGCTGTTTTTT. Amino acids: CASSYRDRGSGELFF.

This chain joins TRBV29-1 and TRBJ2-7, with D unclear. Per the germline V gene, CDR1 is SQVTM and CDR2 is ANQGSEA. V lost 2 bases and J 2 bases, leaving 4 bases between the germline ends. CDR3 length: 11 residues. In DNA form, the CDR3 reads TGCAGCGTTGAAAGCGCCTACGAGCAGTACTTC. The encoded protein is CSVESAYEQYF.

The chain recombines TRBV15 with TRBJ1-2; D unclear. Germline V gene lookup returns CDR1 LNHNV and CDR2 YYDKDF (reference sequence). The CDR3 sequence is 13 residues long. The V and J ends lost 1 base and 3 bases respectively, with 6 bases between them. The CDR3, as DNA: TGTGCCACCAGCAGAGGAGGAGACTATGGCTACACCTTC. Translated: CATSRGGDYGYTF.

This clonotype was seen only a few times. The V and J genes are TRBV27 and TRBJ2-7; no clear D gene. Germline CDR1 is MNHEY and CDR2 is SMNVEV (reference sequence). This CDR3 is built from 14 residues. Trimming stripped 3 bases from V and 4 bases from J, with 13 bases between. The DNA of the CDR3 is TGTGCCAGCAGTTTCGGTCCAGATCCTTACGAGCAGTACTTC. As protein: CASSFGPDPYEQYF.

This chain links TRBV5-8 with TRBJ1-3, with D tentatively TRBD1 (6 bases). The CDR3 consists of 13 residues. Germline-derived CDR1 and CDR2 are SGHTS and YDEGEE. Trimming removed 4 bases from V and 4 bases from J, with 9 bases in between. In DNA, the CDR3 is TGTGCCAGCAGCACAGACAGGGGAAACACCATATATTTT. It codes for CASSTDRGNTIYF.

The chain links TRBV12-3 or TRBV12-4 to TRBJ2-7; D is ambiguous. V was pared by 0 bases and J by 6 bases, with 12 bases between. The CDR3 is 14 residues long. CDR3 protein: CASSLAGSTVEQYF. The CDR3 coding sequence is TGTGCCAGCAGTTTAGCTGGGTCGACCGTCGAGCAGTACTTC.

This clonotype has a handful of counts. The chain uses TRBV11-2 and TRBJ2-4; D is ambiguous. The V gene lost 4 bases and the J gene lost 0 bases, with 19 bases spanning the gap. Per germline, CDR1 SGHAT and CDR2 FQNNGV. The CDR3 consists of 18 residues. CDR3: CASSSLSIRTIAKNIQYF. The CDR3 DNA sequence: TGTGCCAGCAGCTCCCTCTCCATCAGGACGATAGCCAAAAACATTCAGTACTTC.

The chain joins TRBV9 to TRBJ2-1, with TRBD1 identical over 7 bases. V was clipped by 3 bases and J by 2 bases; unmatched bases: 8. From germline, CDR1 is SGDLS and CDR2 YYNGEE. The CDR3 totals 16 residues. In DNA, the CDR3 is TGTGCCAGCAGCGGCTACAGGGGAAGAGCCTACAATGAGCAGTTCTTC. This gives the protein CASSGYRGRAYNEQFF.

This clonotype occurred a few times. The chain links TRBV10-3 to TRBJ2-5, with 7 bases that match TRBD2. The CDR3 extends over 13 amino acids. Trimming at V came to 8 bases and at J to 5 bases, leaving 8 bases not matched to a gene. CDR1 ENHRY and CDR2 SYGVKD come from the germline V gene. CDR3 protein: CAIGAGEDETQYF. DNA of the CDR3: TGTGCCATCGGCGCGGGAGAGGATGAGACCCAGTACTTC.

The rearrangement joins TRBV11-2 to TRBJ1-2; D not certain. With 6 bases removed from V and 1 base from J, the gap between germline ends came to 6 bases. CDR3 length equals 12 residues. CDR1 and CDR2 from the germline V gene are SGHAT and FQNNGV. CDR3 nucleotides: TGTGCCAGCAGTCGATATAACTATGGCTACACCTTC. Protein: CASSRYNYGYTF. The full variable domain, completed using reference TRBV11-2 and TRBJ1-2, is EAGVAQSPRYKIIEKRQSVAFWCNPISGHATLYWYQQILGQGPKLLIQFQNNGVVDDSQLPKDRFSAERLKGVDSTLKIQPAKLEDSAVYLCASSRYNYGYTFGSGTRLTVV.

This clonotype has just a few counts. The chain joins TRBV7-9 to TRBJ2-7; 8 bases are shared with TRBD2. The end of the DNA fits TRBJ2-1 better, so the J call may be wrong. The CDR3 loop spans 14 amino acids. CDR1 SEHNR and CDR2 FQNEAQ come from the germline V gene (reference sequence). In DNA, the CDR3 is TGTGCCAGCAGCGCGGCGGGAGGTGCATATGAGCAGTTCTTC. Its protein product is CASSAAGGAYEQFF.

The chain carries TRBV19 and TRBJ2-7; 10 bases match TRBD1. Germline loops: CDR1 LNHDA, CDR2 SQIVND (reference sequence). CDR3 length equals 14 residues. Trimming took 9 bases from V and 1 from J; bases not matched to a gene: 6. The CDR3 loop reads CASQPGQGSYEQYF. The CDR3 bases are TGTGCCAGCCAACCGGGACAGGGGTCCTACGAGCAGTACTTC.

In this sample, this clonotype turned up many times. The chain recombines TRBV28 with TRBJ2-1; D call uncertain. The germline V and J ends were trimmed by 1 base and 8 bases, with 9 bases remaining between them. This CDR3 has 13 residues. CDR1 MDHEN and CDR2 SYDVKM come from the germline V gene. Here the CDR3 reads CASSLSRLDEQFF. CDR3 nucleotide sequence: TGTGCCAGCAGTTTATCCCGGCTAGATGAGCAGTTCTTC.

The V and J genes are TRBV4-3 and TRBJ2-7; 9 nucleotides agree with TRBD2. Trimming removed 2 bases from V and 3 bases from J; junction bases left unmatched: 5. The CDR3 length is 15 residues. Germline V lookup: CDR1 LGHNA, CDR2 YSLEER. The CDR3 DNA reads as TGCGCCAGCAGCCAAACTAGCGGGTCCGACTACGAGCAGTACTTC. This gives the protein CASSQTSGSDYEQYF.

This clonotype was counted only a few times. The chain has TRBV4-1 and TRBJ2-3, with 9 bases that match TRBD2. This CDR3 comprises 18 residues. CDR1 is MGHRA, CDR2 YSYEKL, per germline. J lost 0 bases, V lost 4 bases, and 11 bases had no gene match. CDR3 in DNA: TGCGCCAGCAGCCGGGGCAGCGGGAGGCTTACTAGCACAGATACGCAGTATTTT. It codes for CASSRGSGRLTSTDTQYF.

The table lists this clonotype with a few counts. The chain recombines TRBV7-9 with TRBJ2-7; 9 bases agree with TRBD1. CDR3 length: 14 residues. Germline V gene lookup returns CDR1 SEHNR and CDR2 FQNEAQ (reference sequence). V was clipped by 6 bases and J by 6 bases; unmatched bases: 9. DNA of the CDR3: TGTGCCAGCAGTTACACCGGGACAGGGAGCGAGCAGTACTTC. Translating it yields CASSYTGTGSEQYF.

The V call is TRBV29-1, the J call TRBJ2-7; D is undetermined. Germline CDR1 reads SQVTM; CDR2 reads ANQGSEA. The V gene lost 5 bases and the J gene lost 5 bases, with 10 bases spanning the gap. This CDR3 has 11 amino acids. In DNA, the CDR3 is TGCAGCGTTACACTTTCCCACGAGCAGTACTTC. Its protein is CSVTLSHEQYF.